The clone carrying this T cell receptor (beta chain) occurred many times. Antigen unknown. This sample stems from a study of T cell repertoires in cytomegalovirus infection. Study background: Through public TCR beta signatures, both CMV infection and matching HLA type were indicated. Study-level results: Adding up the frequency of public TCR beta families identified people who carried CMV plus the relevant HLA. Dominating the ex vivo response were HLA-C-restricted CMV-specific TCR beta clonotypes.

CDR1 and CDR2 (germline): SGHTA, FQGNSA. The V segment lost 10 bases and the J segment 2 bases; nucleotides outside the gene matches: 11. CDR3 length: 15 residues. TCRdb fed the reads into MiXCR, producing one record per CDR3 protein. The profile shows 250,000 or so distinct CDR3 sequences, approximately 9% of them singletons. The chain combines TRBV7-2 with TRBJ2-5, with 9 nucleotides matching TRBD1. Sequences were obtained from PBMCs. This TCR was sampled from a human donor in good health (CMV status not recorded). Some clones in this sample may be carry-over from other donors' samples. The CDR3 loop is CATQRGTGIQETQYF. CDR3 DNA: TGTGCCACACAAAGAGGGACAGGGATACAAGAGACCCAGTACTTC.